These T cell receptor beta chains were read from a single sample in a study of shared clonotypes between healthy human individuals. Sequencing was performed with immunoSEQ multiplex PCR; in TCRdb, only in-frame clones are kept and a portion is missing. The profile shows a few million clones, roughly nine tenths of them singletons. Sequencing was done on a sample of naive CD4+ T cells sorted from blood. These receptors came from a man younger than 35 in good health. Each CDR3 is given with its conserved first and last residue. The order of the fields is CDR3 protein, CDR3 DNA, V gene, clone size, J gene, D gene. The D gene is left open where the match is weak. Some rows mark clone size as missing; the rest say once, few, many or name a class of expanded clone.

CDR3 protein: CASGPTWGQKIETEAFF; CDR3 DNA: TGTGCCAGCGGCCCCACTTGGGGCCAAAAAATAGAGACTGAAGCTTTCTTT; V gene: TRBV7-9; clone size: .; J gene: TRBJ1-1; D gene: .
CDR3 protein: CASIPTSSRETQYF; CDR3 DNA: TGTGCCAGCATTCCGACTAGCTCTAGAGAGACCCAGTACTTC; V gene: TRBV28; clone size: .; J gene: TRBJ2-5; D gene: TRBD2
CDR3 protein: CASIFGAGNQPQHF; CDR3 DNA: TGTGCCAGCATCTTCGGGGCGGGCAATCAGCCCCAGCATTTT; V gene: TRBV6-6; clone size: once; J gene: TRBJ1-5; D gene: .
CDR3 protein: CASSTGQGVYEQFF; CDR3 DNA: TGTGCCAGCTCAACGGGACAGGGGGTCTATGAGCAGTTCTTC; V gene: TRBV18; clone size: .; J gene: TRBJ2-1; D gene: TRBD1
CDR3 protein: CASSPMTGGSSGNTIYF; CDR3 DNA: TGTGCCAGCTCACCAATGACAGGGGGATCCTCTGGAAACACCATATATTTT; V gene: TRBV18; clone size: .; J gene: TRBJ1-3; D gene: TRBD1
CDR3 protein: CASSQATNLNQPQHF; CDR3 DNA: TGTGCCAGCAGCCAAGCAACAAACCTTAATCAGCCCCAGCATTTT; V gene: TRBV4-2; clone size: .; J gene: TRBJ1-5; D gene: .
CDR3 protein: CASSYGTELQETQYF; CDR3 DNA: TGTGCCAGCAGCTACGGGACAGAACTTCAAGAGACCCAGTACTTC; V gene: TRBV7-8; clone size: .; J gene: TRBJ2-5; D gene: TRBD1
CDR3 protein: CASSYDGYTF; CDR3 DNA: TGTGCCAGCAGTTATGATGGCTACACCTTC; V gene: TRBV6-6; clone size: .; J gene: TRBJ1-2; D gene: .
CDR3 protein: CAWSIIDSYGYTF; CDR3 DNA: TGTGCCTGGAGTATAATCGACAGCTATGGCTACACCTTC; V gene: TRBV30; clone size: .; J gene: TRBJ1-2; D gene: .
CDR3 protein: CATSRDRSASGNTIYF; CDR3 DNA: TGTGCCACCAGCAGAGATCGGAGCGCCTCTGGAAACACCATATATTTT; V gene: TRBV15; clone size: .; J gene: TRBJ1-3; D gene: .
CDR3 protein: CASSGVTYEQYF; CDR3 DNA: TGTGCCAGCAGCGGAGTTACCTACGAGCAGTACTTC; V gene: TRBV9; clone size: few; J gene: TRBJ2-7; D gene: .
CDR3 protein: CASSETPTGTYEQYF; CDR3 DNA: TGCGCCAGCAGTGAGACCCCCACAGGGACCTACGAGCAGTACTTC; V gene: TRBV10-1; clone size: .; J gene: TRBJ2-7; D gene: .
CDR3 protein: CASSQSAQESSYEQYF; CDR3 DNA: TGCGCCAGCAGTCAAAGTGCCCAGGAGAGCTCCTACGAGCAGTACTTC; V gene: TRBV23-1; clone size: .; J gene: TRBJ2-7; D gene: .
CDR3 protein: CASSLVGRTYEQYF; CDR3 DNA: TGTGCCAGCAGCTTAGTGGGACGGACTTACGAGCAGTACTTC; V gene: TRBV11-2; clone size: .; J gene: TRBJ2-7; D gene: .
CDR3 protein: CATSRTDRTNSPLHF; CDR3 DNA: TGTGCCACCAGCAGGACGGACAGGACAAATTCACCCCTCCACTTT; V gene: TRBV15; clone size: .; J gene: TRBJ1-6; D gene: TRBD1
CDR3 protein: CASSFSWGILYNEQFF; CDR3 DNA: TGTGCCAGCAGTTTCAGTTGGGGCATTCTGTACAATGAGCAGTTCTTC; V gene: TRBV28; clone size: .; J gene: TRBJ2-1; D gene: .
CDR3 protein: CASSSRRGLAGGAYEQYF; CDR3 DNA: TGTGCCAGCAGCTCCCGCCGGGGACTAGCGGGAGGTGCCTACGAGCAGTACTTC; V gene: TRBV11-2; clone size: .; J gene: TRBJ2-7; D gene: TRBD2
CDR3 protein: CAWSARGRGSYEQYF; CDR3 DNA: TGTGCCTGGAGTGCCCGGGGTCGAGGGTCCTACGAGCAGTACTTC; V gene: TRBV30; clone size: .; J gene: TRBJ2-7; D gene: .
CDR3 protein: CASSSTFSNQPQHF; CDR3 DNA: TGTGCCAGCAGTTCCACTTTTAGCAATCAGCCCCAGCATTTT; V gene: TRBV7-9; clone size: .; J gene: TRBJ1-5; D gene: .
CDR3 protein: CASSLDWGHQETQYF; CDR3 DNA: TGTGCTAGCAGCTTAGATTGGGGGCACCAAGAGACCCAGTACTTC; V gene: TRBV7-7; clone size: .; J gene: TRBJ2-5; D gene: .